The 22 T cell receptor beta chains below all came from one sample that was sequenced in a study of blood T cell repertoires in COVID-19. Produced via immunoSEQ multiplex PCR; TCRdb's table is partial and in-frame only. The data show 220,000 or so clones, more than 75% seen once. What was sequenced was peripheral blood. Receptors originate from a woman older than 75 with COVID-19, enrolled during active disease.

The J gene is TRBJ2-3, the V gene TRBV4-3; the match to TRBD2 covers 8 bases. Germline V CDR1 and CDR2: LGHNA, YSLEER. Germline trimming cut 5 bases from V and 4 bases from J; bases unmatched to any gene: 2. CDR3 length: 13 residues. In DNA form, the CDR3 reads TGCGCCAGCAGCGGGACTAGTTCAGATACGCAGTATTTT. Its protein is CASSGTSSDTQYF.

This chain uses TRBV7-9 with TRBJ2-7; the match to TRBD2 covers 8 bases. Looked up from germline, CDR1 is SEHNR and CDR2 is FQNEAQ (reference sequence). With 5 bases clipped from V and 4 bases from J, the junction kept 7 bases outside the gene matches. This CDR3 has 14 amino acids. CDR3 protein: CASSLPGLGYEQYF. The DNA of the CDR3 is TGTGCCAGCAGCCTGCCGGGACTAGGATACGAGCAGTACTTC.

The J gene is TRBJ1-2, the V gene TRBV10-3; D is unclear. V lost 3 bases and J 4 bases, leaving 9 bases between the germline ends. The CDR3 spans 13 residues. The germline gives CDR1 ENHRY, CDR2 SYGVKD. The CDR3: CAISDGEAYGYTF. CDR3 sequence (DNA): TGTGCCATCAGTGATGGGGAGGCCTATGGCTACACCTTC.

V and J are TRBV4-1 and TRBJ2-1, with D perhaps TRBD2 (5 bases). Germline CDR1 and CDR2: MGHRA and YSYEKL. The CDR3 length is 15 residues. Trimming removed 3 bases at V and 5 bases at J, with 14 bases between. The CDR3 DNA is TGCGCCAGCAGCCAGGGCCATTCCGGGGACAATGAGCAGTTCTTC. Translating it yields CASSQGHSGDNEQFF.

The CDR3 reads CASSEEEISNQPQHF. The CDR3 nucleotides read TGTGCCAGCAGTGAAGAAGAGATTAGCAATCAGCCCCAGCATTTT. This chain joins TRBV25-1 and TRBJ1-5; no firm D call. The ends were cut back, 2 bases at V and 0 bases at J, with 8 bases in the middle. The CDR3 totals 15 residues. Germline assignment: CDR1 MGHDK and CDR2 SYGVNS. The whole variable domain, remainder taken from reference TRBV25-1 and TRBJ1-5, is EADIYQTPRYLVIGTGKKITLECSQTMGHDKMYWYQQDPGMELHLIHYSYGVNSTEKGDLSSESTVSRIRTEHFPLTLESARPSHTSQYLCASSEEEISNQPQHFGDGTRLSIL.

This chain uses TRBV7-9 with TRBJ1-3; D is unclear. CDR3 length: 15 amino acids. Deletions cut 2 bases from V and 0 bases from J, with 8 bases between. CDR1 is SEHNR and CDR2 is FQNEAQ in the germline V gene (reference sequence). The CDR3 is CASSLLARSGNTIYF. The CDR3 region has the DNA TGTGCCAGCAGCTTATTAGCGCGCTCTGGAAACACCATATATTTT.

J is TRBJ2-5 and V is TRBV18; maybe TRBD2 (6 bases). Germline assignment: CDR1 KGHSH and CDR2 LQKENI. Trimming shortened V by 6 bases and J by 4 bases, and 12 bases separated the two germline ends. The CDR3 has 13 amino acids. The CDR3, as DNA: TGTGCCAGCTCCCCAGGCGGGATAGAGACCCAGTACTTC. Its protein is CASSPGGIETQYF.

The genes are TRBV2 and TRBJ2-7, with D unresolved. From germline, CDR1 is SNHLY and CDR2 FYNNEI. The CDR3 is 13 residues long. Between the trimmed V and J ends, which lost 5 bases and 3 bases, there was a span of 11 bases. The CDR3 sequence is CASSFLYGYEQYF. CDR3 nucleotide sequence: TGTGCCAGCAGTTTTCTCTACGGCTACGAGCAGTACTTC.

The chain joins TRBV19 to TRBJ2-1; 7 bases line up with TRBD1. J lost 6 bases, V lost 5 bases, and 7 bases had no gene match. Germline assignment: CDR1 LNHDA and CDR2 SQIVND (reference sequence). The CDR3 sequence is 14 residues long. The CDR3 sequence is CASSVTGTVNEQFF. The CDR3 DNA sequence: TGTGCCAGTAGTGTAACCGGGACAGTCAATGAGCAGTTCTTC.

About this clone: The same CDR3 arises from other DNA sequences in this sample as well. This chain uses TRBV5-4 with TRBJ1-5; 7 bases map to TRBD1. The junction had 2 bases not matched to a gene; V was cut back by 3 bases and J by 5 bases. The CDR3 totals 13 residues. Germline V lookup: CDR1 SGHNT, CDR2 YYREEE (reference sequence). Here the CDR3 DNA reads TGTGCCAGCAGCTCCGACAGGGATCAGCCCCAGCATTTT. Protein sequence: CASSSDRDQPQHF.

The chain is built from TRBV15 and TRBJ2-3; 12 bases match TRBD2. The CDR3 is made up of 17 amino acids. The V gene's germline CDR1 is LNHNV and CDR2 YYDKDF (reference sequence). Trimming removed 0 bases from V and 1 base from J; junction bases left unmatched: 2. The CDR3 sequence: CATSRDRTSGGTDTQYF. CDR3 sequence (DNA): TGTGCCACCAGCAGAGATCGGACTAGCGGGGGCACAGATACGCAGTATTTT.

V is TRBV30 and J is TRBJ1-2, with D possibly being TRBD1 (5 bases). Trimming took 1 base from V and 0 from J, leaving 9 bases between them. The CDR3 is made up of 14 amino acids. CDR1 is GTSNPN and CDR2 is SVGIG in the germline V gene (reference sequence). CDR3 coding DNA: TGTGCCTGGAGTGCCAGGGTAGCTAACTATGGCTACACCTTC. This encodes CAWSARVANYGYTF.

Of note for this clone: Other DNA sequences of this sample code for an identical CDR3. Here the CDR3 reads CASSSDRGTEAFF. The CDR3 DNA reads TGTGCCAGCAGCAGTGACAGGGGCACTGAAGCTTTCTTT. The V and J genes are TRBV9 and TRBJ1-1; 8 nucleotides agree with TRBD1. The CDR3 is 13 amino acids. Germline CDR1 reads SGDLS; CDR2 reads YYNGEE. V shed 4 bases, J shed 4 bases, and the junction held 3 bases outside the gene matches.

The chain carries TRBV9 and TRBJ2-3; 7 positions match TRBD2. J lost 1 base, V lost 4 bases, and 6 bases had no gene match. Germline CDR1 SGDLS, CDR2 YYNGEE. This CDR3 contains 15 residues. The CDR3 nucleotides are TGTGCCAGCAGCCCGATGGGGGGGGGCACAGATACGCAGTATTTT. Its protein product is CASSPMGGGTDTQYF.

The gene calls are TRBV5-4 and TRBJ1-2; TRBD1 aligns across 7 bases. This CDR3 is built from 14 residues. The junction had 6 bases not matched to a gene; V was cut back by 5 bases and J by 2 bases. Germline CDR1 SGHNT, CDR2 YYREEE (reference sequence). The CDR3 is CASRPRDSNYGYTF. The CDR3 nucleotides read TGTGCCAGCAGACCCCGGGACAGCAACTATGGCTACACCTTC. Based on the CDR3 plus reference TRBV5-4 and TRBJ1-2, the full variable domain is ETGVTQSPTHLIKTRGQQVTLRCSSQSGHNTVSWYQQALGQGPQFIFQYYREEENGRGNFPPRFSGLQFPNYSSELNVNALELDDSALYLCASRPRDSNYGYTFGSGTRLTVV.

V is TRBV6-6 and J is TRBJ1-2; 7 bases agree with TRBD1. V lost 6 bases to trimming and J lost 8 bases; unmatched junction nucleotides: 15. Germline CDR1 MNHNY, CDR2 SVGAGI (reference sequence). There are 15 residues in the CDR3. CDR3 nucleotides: TGTGCCAGCAGACTTCCGGGACAGCTCTCCGGCGGCTACACCTTC. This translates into CASRLPGQLSGGYTF.

The CDR3, as DNA: TGCGCCAGCAGACCCCCTCTAGCGGACACAGATACGCAGTATTTT. It translates to CASRPPLADTDTQYF. The J gene is TRBJ2-3, the V gene TRBV5-1, with 7 bases lining up with TRBD2. This CDR3 has 15 amino acids. Germline lookup yields CDR1 SGHRS and CDR2 YFSETQ. V was pared by 5 bases and J by 2 bases, with 8 bases of the junction left unmatched.

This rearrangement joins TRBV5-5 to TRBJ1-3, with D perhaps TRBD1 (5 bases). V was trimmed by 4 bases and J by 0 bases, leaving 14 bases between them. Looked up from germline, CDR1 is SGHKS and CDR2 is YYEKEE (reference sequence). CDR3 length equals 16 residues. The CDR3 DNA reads TGTGCCAGCAGCATGACAGCCTCCTACTCTGGAAACACCATATATTTT. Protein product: CASSMTASYSGNTIYF. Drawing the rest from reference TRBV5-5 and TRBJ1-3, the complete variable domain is DAGVTQSPTHLIKTRGQQVTLRCSPISGHKSVSWYQQVLGQGPQFIFQYYEKEERGRGNFPDRFSARQFPNYSSELNVNALLLGDSALYLCASSMTASYSGNTIYFGEGSWLTVV.

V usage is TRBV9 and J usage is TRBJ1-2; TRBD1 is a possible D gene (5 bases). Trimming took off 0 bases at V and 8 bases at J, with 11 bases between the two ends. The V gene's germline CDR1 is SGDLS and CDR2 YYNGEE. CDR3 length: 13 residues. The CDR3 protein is CASSVEGYKGYTF. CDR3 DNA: TGTGCCAGCAGCGTAGAGGGGTATAAGGGCTACACCTTC.

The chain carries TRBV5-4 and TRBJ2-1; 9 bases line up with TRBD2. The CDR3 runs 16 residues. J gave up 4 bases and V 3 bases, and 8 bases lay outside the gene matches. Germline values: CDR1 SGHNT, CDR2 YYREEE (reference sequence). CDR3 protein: CASSSLAGTTYNEQFF. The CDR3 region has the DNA TGTGCCAGCAGCTCCCTAGCGGGGACCACTTACAATGAGCAGTTCTTC.

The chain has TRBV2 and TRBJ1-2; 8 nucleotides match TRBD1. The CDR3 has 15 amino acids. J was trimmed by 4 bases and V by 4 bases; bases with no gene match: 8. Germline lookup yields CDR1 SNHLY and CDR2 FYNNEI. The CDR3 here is CASSGTGFTFYGYTF. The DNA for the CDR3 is TGTGCCAGCAGTGGGACAGGGTTTACTTTCTATGGCTACACCTTC.

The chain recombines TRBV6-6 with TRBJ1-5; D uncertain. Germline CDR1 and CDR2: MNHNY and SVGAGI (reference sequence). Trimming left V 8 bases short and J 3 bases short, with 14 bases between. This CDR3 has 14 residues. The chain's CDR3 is CASLGGLFNQPQHF. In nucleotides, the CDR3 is TGTGCCAGCTTAGGTGGGCTTTTCAATCAGCCCCAGCATTTT.